This T cell receptor (beta chain) was captured by sequencing in a study of T cell responses to AZD1222 COVID-19 vaccine. Worth noting for this clone: Its specificity is not known.

The J segment lost 4 bases and the V segment lost 3 bases, leaving 0 bases of the junction unmatched. Germline V CDR1 and CDR2: SGHRS, YFSETQ. The CDR3 consists of 13 residues. Analysis merged second doses at about 4 or about 12 weeks. The protocol was immunoSEQ multiplex PCR, while the TCRdb copy is restricted to in-frame clones and leaves out a portion. The sample contains about 110,000 clones, over 80% of which appear only once. Overall study results and limits: Increases in Spike-specific TCR breadth and depth were seen after two AZD1222 doses. Most donors were white British, females outnumbered males, and clonal diversity was possibly underestimated. Nearly half of spike-specific TCRs reportedly target unmutated variant regions.

The material was peripheral blood, obtained 28 days after the second AZD1222 dose. The sequence was collected from an adult who received the AZD1222 COVID-19 vaccine. The V and J genes are TRBV5-1 and TRBJ1-3; 8 bases fit TRBD1. The CDR3 loop is CASSWDRGNTIYF. In DNA form, the CDR3 reads TGCGCCAGCAGCTGGGACAGGGGAAACACCATATATTTT.